The T cell receptor (beta chain) described here comes from a study of T-cell memory formation after mild COVID-19. Across the whole study: Clustering of TCRs was largely donor specific.

TCRdb itself ran the 5' RACE reads through MiXCR, one entry per CDR3 protein. Of roughly 200,000 distinct CDR3 sequences listed, 18% are singletons. CDR3 length: 14 residues. From germline, CDR1 is SGHNT and CDR2 YENEEA. The ends were cut back, 5 bases at V and 4 bases at J, with 15 bases in the middle. The clonotype was recovered from an adult woman who had mild COVID-19 (a few samples of this study predate the infection). Cell type and time point are not known. The sample comprised PBMCs or a T cell subset sorted from them (not recorded which). The chain recombines TRBV11-3 with TRBJ2-7; unclear D gene. CDR3 protein: CASSPRRRMYEQYF. For the CDR3, the DNA is TGTGCCAGCAGCCCCAGGCGGAGAATGTACGAGCAGTACTTC.